This entry describes one T cell receptor beta chain. This CDR3 spans 13 amino acids. Germline V gives CDR1 MNHEY, CDR2 SVGAGI. With 5 bases removed from V and 7 bases from J, the gap between germline ends came to 14 bases. This record comes from a study of blood T cell repertoires in COVID-19. Here immunoSEQ multiplex PCR was the method, and the copy in TCRdb shows in-frame clones only, minus some. Among some 300,000 clones, 85% to 90% were seen once, and the ten largest hold 2% to 2.5%. The J gene is TRBJ1-2, the V gene TRBV6-5; D might be TRBD1 (6 bases). Specimen: PBMCs or T cells enriched from blood (not recorded which). The TCR was taken from a woman in her sixties in a cohort exposed to, infected with or recovered from COVID-19 (not recorded which). CDR3: CASSTRTESGYTF. CDR3 in DNA: TGTGCCAGCAGTACTCGGACAGAGAGTGGCTACACCTTC.